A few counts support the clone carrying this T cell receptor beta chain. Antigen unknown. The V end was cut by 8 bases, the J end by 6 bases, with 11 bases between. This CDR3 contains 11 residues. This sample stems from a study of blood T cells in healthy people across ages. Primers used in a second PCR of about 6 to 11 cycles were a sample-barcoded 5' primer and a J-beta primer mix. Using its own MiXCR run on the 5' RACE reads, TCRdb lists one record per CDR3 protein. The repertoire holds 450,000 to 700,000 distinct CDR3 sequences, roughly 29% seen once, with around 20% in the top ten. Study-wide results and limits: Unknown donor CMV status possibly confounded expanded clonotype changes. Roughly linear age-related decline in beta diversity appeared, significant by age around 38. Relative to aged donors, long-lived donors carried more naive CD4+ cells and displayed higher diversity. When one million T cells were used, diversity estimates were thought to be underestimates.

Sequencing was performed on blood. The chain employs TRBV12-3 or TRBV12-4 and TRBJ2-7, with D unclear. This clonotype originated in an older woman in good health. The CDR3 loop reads CASQQGPEQYF. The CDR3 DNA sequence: TGTGCCAGCCAACAAGGGCCCGAGCAGTACTTC.